A single sample is the source of the 4 T cell receptor beta chains below, sequenced in a study of post-analysis software for immune sequencing data. Study-wide findings and caveats: Comparison of patients with controls showed about 5 TRBV segments more frequent in patients, TRBV5-6, TRBV5-1 and TRBV20-1 among them.

Antigens for these TCRs are unknown. Built from TCR beta cDNA, the libraries had unique molecular identifiers in them. TCRdb used MiXCR to reprocess the PCR reads, holding one entry per CDR3 protein. The sample gives about 540,000 distinct CDR3 sequences, around 34% of which show up once; under 7% is in the top ten. The sequencing input was blood. The receptors originated from a girl aged 2 to 17 with multiple sclerosis.

This chain joins TRBV6-5 and TRBJ1-2, with 12 bases that match TRBD1. The V gene end was trimmed by 6 bases and the J gene end by 8 bases; junction bases not matched to a gene: 7. The CDR3 length is 14 residues. From germline, CDR1 is MNHEY and CDR2 SVGAGI. The CDR3 sequence: CASRPGQGARGYTF. The CDR3 DNA follows: TGTGCCAGCAGGCCGGGACAGGGGGCAAGGGGCTACACCTTC.

Written as DNA, the CDR3 is TGCAGTGCTTCTCAGGGAGCAACTAATGAAAAACTGTTTTTT. As protein: CSASQGATNEKLFF. This chain joins TRBV20-1 and TRBJ1-4; a weak D match, TRBD1 (5 bases). V was pared by 5 bases and J by 0 bases, with 10 bases between. Germline V gene sequence: CDR1 DFQATT, CDR2 SNEGSKA (reference sequence). This CDR3 is built from 14 residues.

The rearrangement links TRBV6-2 or TRBV6-3 to TRBJ2-1, with D maybe TRBD2 (6 bases). CDR3 length: 16 amino acids. V shed 4 bases and J shed 0 bases, with 13 bases lying between them. Germline V gene sequence: CDR1 MNHEY, CDR2 SVGEGT. CDR3 nucleotide sequence: TGTGCCAGCAGTTTCTCCGGGCGGGGCTCCTACAATGAGCAGTTCTTC. Its translation is CASSFSGRGSYNEQFF.

The V and J genes are TRBV9 and TRBJ2-2, with TRBD2 as a possible D gene (6 bases). V was clipped by 3 bases and J by 8 bases, with 11 bases between them. Germline loops: CDR1 SGDLS, CDR2 YYNGEE. CDR3 length: 13 amino acids. CDR3 residues: CASSGTSSGELFF. DNA for the CDR3: TGTGCCAGCAGCGGAACTAGCTCTGGGGAGCTGTTTTTT.